This T cell receptor beta chain was captured by sequencing in a study of CD4+ T cells in melanoma. Trimming pared 9 bases from V and 5 bases from J, leaving 16 bases between. This CDR3 has 13 residues. Looked up from germline, CDR1 is KGHSH and CDR2 is LQKENI. Assay: immunoSEQ multiplex PCR; the TCRdb copy retains only in-frame clones and omits some. This sample has about 11,000 clones, with 60% to 75% found just once. The rearrangement links TRBV18 to TRBJ2-5; a weak D match, TRBD1 (6 bases). The sequence was obtained from a human donor with melanoma. What was sequenced was cells from a culture (not recorded whether cultured in vitro). Here the CDR3 reads CASTTGTSETQYF. In DNA, the CDR3 is TGTGCCAGTACCACAGGGACCTCGGAGACCCAGTACTTC.